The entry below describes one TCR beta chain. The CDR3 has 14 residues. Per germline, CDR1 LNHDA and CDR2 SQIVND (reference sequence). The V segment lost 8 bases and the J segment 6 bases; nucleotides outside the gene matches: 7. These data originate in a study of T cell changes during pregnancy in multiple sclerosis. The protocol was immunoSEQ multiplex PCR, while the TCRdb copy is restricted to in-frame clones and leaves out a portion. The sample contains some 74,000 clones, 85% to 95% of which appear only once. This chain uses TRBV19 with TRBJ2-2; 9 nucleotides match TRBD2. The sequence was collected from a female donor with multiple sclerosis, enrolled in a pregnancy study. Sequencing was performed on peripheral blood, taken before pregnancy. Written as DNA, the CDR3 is TGTGCCAGTGTGGGCGGGAGGGTGGCCGGGGAGCTGTTTTTT. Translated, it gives CASVGGRVAGELFF.